Below, 6 T cell receptor beta chains from the same sample are listed, as sequenced in a study of shared clonotypes between healthy human individuals. Sequencing used immunoSEQ multiplex PCR; TCRdb keeps in-frame clones, though not all of them. Of about 2 million clones in the sample, 90% to 95% were seen once. Sample: naive CD4+ T cells sorted from blood. Documented subset: CD45RA+ positively selected. These receptors originate from a man younger than 35 in good health.

The gene calls are TRBV13 and TRBJ2-5; D not certain. The CDR3 has 15 residues. Trimming took 3 bases from V and 1 from J, leaving 12 bases between them. CDR1 and CDR2 from the germline V gene are PRHDT and FYEKMQ (reference sequence). Written as DNA, the CDR3 is TGTGCCAGCAGCTTGTCCTCTGGCCCCCAAGAGACCCAGTACTTC. Protein product: CASSLSSGPQETQYF.

The rearrangement uses TRBV7-9 and TRBJ2-7; D might be TRBD1 (6 bases). CDR3 length: 14 amino acids. Trimming removed 2 bases from V and 5 bases from J, with 13 bases in between. Germline V lookup: CDR1 SEHNR, CDR2 FQNEAQ (reference sequence). CDR3 sequence: CASSLMGHWDEQYF. DNA for the CDR3: TGTGCCAGCAGCTTAATGGGACACTGGGACGAGCAGTACTTC.

The rearrangement links TRBV2 to TRBJ2-7, with 11 bases matching TRBD2. Germline V CDR1 and CDR2: SNHLY, FYNNEI. The CDR3 is made up of 14 amino acids. The J segment lost 3 bases and the V segment lost 8 bases, leaving 6 bases of the junction unmatched. The CDR3 loop is CASDRGTSGYEQYF. The CDR3 nucleotides are TGTGCCAGCGATCGCGGGACTAGCGGCTACGAGCAGTACTTC.

On this clone: This same CDR3 is encoded by further DNA sequences in the sample. In DNA, the CDR3 is TGTGCCAGCAGTTTAGTGGGACAGGGCTCCTACGAGCAGTACTTC. Its translation: CASSLVGQGSYEQYF. V usage is TRBV28 and J usage is TRBJ2-7; TRBD1 matches 9 bases. CDR3 length: 15 amino acids. The ends lost 2 bases at V and 0 bases at J; junction bases unmatched: 2. Germline V gene lookup returns CDR1 MDHEN and CDR2 SYDVKM.

This sequence joins TRBV30 and TRBJ1-6, with 9 nucleotides matching TRBD1. From germline, CDR1 is GTSNPN and CDR2 SVGIG (reference sequence). V lost 5 bases and J lost 6; bases outside the gene matches: 5. The CDR3 is made up of 14 amino acids. CDR3 protein: CAWSQGAGNSPLHF. In DNA, the CDR3 is TGTGCCTGGTCACAGGGGGCGGGTAATTCACCCCTCCACTTT.

The chain combines TRBV28 with TRBJ1-2, with 9 bases fitting TRBD1. CDR1 and CDR2 from the germline V gene are MDHEN and SYDVKM. This CDR3 contains 16 residues. The junction had 14 bases not matched to a gene; V was cut back by 7 bases and J by 5 bases. CDR3 amino acids: CASKESSGTGLYGYTF. CDR3 bases: TGTGCCAGCAAGGAAAGCTCTGGGACAGGGCTTTATGGCTACACCTTC.